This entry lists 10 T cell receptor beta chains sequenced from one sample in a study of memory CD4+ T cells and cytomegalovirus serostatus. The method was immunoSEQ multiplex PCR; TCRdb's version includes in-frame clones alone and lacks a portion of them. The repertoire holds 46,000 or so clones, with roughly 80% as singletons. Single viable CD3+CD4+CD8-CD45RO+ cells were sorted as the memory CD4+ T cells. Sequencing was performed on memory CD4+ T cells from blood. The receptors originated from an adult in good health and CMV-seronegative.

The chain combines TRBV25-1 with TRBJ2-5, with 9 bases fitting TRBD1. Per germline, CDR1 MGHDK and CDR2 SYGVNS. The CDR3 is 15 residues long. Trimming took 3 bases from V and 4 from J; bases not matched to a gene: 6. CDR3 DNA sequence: TGTGCCAGCAGTGATGCGGGACAGGGCCTAGAGACCCAGTACTTC. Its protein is CASSDAGQGLETQYF.

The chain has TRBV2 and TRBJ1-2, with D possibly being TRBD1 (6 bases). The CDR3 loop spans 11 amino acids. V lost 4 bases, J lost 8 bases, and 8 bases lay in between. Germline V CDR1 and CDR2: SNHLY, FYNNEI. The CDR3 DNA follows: TGTGCCAGCAGTGTTAGGGGGGGCTACACCTTC. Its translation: CASSVRGGYTF.

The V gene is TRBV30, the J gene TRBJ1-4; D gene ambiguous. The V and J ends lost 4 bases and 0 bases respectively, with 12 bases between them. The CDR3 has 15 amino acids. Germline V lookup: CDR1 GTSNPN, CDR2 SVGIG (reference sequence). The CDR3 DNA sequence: TGTGCCTGGAACCCCGGTAGGGCAACTAATGAAAAACTGTTTTTT. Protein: CAWNPGRATNEKLFF.

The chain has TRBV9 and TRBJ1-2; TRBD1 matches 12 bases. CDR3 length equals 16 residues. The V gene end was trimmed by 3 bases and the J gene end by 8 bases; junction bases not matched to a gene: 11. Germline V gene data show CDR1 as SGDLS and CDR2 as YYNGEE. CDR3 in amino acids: CASSARDRGRVGGYTF. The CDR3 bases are TGTGCCAGCAGCGCCAGGGACAGGGGGCGGGTAGGCGGCTACACCTTC.

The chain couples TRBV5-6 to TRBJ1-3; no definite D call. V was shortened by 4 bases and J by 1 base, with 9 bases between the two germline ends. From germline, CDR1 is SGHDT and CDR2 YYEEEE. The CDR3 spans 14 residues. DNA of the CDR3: TGTGCCAGCAGCCATGGGAGGTCTGGAAACACCATATATTTT. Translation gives CASSHGRSGNTIYF. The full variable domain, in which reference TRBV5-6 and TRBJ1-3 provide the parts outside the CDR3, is DAGVTQSPTHLIKTRGQQVTLRCSPKSGHDTVSWYQQALGQGPQFIFQYYEEEERQRGNFPDRFSGHQFPNYSSELNVNALLLGDSALYLCASSHGRSGNTIYFGEGSWLTVV.

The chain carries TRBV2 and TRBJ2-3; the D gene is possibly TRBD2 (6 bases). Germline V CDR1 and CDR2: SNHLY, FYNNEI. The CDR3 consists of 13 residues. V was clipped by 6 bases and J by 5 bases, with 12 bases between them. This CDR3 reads CASRDPGEDTQYF. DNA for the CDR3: TGTGCCAGCAGGGACCCGGGGGAAGATACGCAGTATTTT.

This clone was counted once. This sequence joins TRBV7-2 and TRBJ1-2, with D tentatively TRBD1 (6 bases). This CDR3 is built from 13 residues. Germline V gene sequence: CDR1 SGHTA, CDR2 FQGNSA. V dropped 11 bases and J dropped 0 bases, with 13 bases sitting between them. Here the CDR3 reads CAWGGPANYGYTF. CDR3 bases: TGTGCCTGGGGGGGGCCAGCTAACTATGGCTACACCTTC. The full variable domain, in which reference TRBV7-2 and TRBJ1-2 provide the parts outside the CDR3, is GAGVSQSPSNKVTEKGKDVELRCDPISGHTALYWYRQSLGQGLEFLIYFQGNSAPDKSGLPSDRFSAERTGGSVSTLTIQRTQQEDSAVYLCAWGGPANYGYTFGSGTRLTVV.

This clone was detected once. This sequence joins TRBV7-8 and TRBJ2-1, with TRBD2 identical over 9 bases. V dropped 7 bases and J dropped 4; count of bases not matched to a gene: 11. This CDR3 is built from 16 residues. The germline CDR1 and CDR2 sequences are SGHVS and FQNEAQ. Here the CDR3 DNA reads TGTGCCAGCATCCACAGTCTAGCGGGGTCTTACAATGAGCAGTTCTTC. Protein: CASIHSLAGSYNEQFF.

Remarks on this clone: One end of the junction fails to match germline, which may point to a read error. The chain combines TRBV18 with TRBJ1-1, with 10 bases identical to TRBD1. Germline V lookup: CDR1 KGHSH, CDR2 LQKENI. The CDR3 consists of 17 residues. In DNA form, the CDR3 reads TGTGCCGGCTCACCTCCGGGACAGGGGACGGGTTACACTGAAGCTTTCTTT. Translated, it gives CAGSPPGQGTGYTEAFF. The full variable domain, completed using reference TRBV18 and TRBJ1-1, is NAGVMQNPRHLVRRRGQEARLRCSPMKGHSHVYWYRQLPEEGLKFMVYLQKENIIDESGMPKERFSAEFPKEGPSILRIQQVVRGDSAAYFCAGSPPGQGTGYTEAFFGQGTRLTVV.

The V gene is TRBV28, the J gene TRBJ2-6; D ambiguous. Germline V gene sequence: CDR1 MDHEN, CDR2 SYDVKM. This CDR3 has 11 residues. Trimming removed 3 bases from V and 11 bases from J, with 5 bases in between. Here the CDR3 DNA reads TGTGCCAGCAGTTTTGCCGACGTCCTGACTTTC. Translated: CASSFADVLTF.